The source of this T cell receptor beta chain is a study of blood T cells in healthy people across ages. The authors ran a second PCR of roughly 7 to 11 cycles using a sample-barcoded 5' primer and a J-beta primer mix. TCRdb re-derived calls from the 5' RACE reads in MiXCR, one entry per CDR3 protein. This table has just under 550,000 distinct CDR3 sequences, around 24% appearing once. In regard to this clonotype: The junction differs from germline at one of its ends, possibly a read error.

Germline CDR1 is MDHEN and CDR2 is SYDVKM. This CDR3 contains 10 residues. The same specimen was also included in a second study, on T cells of mothers and their children.

Sequenced sample: blood. This sequence joins TRBV28 and TRBJ2-1; D gene unclear. The sequence derives from a boy aged 5-17 years in good health. CDR3 nucleotide sequence: TGTGCCACCAGTGGGAATGAGCAGTTCTTC. Encoded protein: CATSGNEQFF.